This T cell receptor beta chain was observed in a study of blood T cells in healthy people across ages (dated by TCRdb to 2013 to 2016). The study in broad terms: In model experiments, roughly one uniquely barcoded TCR beta cDNA molecule per two T cells was captured by template switching. Age-related changes in TCR beta repertoire diversity were measured in the study by deep sequencing normalized with unique cDNA molecular identifiers. Donors were grouped into four age groups: young (average 16 years), middle-aged (39), aged (62) and long-lived (just over 80). To avoid experimental bias, donors of different ages were spread randomly across the sequencing lanes. Two additional independent replicas of 1 million unique cDNA reads from the same blood draw were analyzed for two donors (one aged 18 to 29 and one aged 80 or older).

Findings and caveats that apply to the study as a whole: Compared with the aged group, the long-lived group had more naive CD4+ T cells, fewer expanded clones and increased TCR diversity, suggesting age selection. Conclusive comparison of naive and antigen-experienced compartments was prevented by the profiling of bulk unsorted PBMCs. A strong correlation was found between observed TCR beta diversity and the percentage of naive T cells measured by flow cytometry. As age increased, observed TCR beta diversity per million T cells dropped in a roughly linear way, and a significant reduction was already evident by age around 41. The CMV infection status of donors was not known, potentially confounding age-related changes in expanded clonotypes. Estimates of total diversity based on one million sequenced T cells were considered lower bounds and underestimates.

The 40 or so donors, aged about 6 to 100 years, were systemically healthy Caucasian individuals from Russia. Ten milliliters of peripheral blood were drawn from each donor into EDTA-treated Vacutainer tubes. Ficoll-Paque density-gradient centrifugation was used to isolate PBMCs, with at least 7 million per sample. Total RNA, at least 6 micrograms per sample, was extracted from PBMCs with Trizol reagent. The percentages of naive CD45RAhigh/CD27high T cells were determined by flow cytometry on a PBMC aliquot from every donor. This clonotype was observed a few times. Its antigen is unknown. Base qualities were left out, and no much larger clone turns up one base away. Libraries were constructed by 5' RACE. The second PCR ran for roughly 7 to 12 cycles and used a J-beta primer mix along with a sample-barcoded 5' primer. A template-switch 5' adaptor carrying 12 random nucleotides introduced a unique molecular identifier onto each TCR beta cDNA molecule. At least 2.5 million CDR3-containing paired-end reads were obtained from each sample. All of the RNA was converted into first-strand cDNA using the Mint cDNA synthesis kit, with a TRBC-specific oligonucleotide serving as the primer. All cDNA was treated with uracil-DNA glycosylase and then went through a first 18-cycle PCR with the universal primers M1SS and BC2_uni_R. Under the source paper's analysis protocol: For normalization, 1 million high-quality reads, each with a distinct molecular identifier, were randomly selected from each sample. Reads with shared molecular identifiers were discarded instead of being binned into consensus sequences. MiTCR, with a Q25 quality threshold and the strictest error-elimination algorithm, was used for CDR3 identification, clonotype clustering and error correction. A nonparametric unseen species model using Euler transformation provided a lower-bound estimate of total TCR beta diversity. The public reads were reprocessed in TCRdb via fastp at Q25 and MiXCR, keeping in-frame beta chains. Each entry is one CDR3 protein sequence, shown with its most common DNA and genes. TCRdb, not the original authors, processed these V and J calls. The sample records 1,800,000 or so distinct CDR3 sequences, 30% to 40% of which are singletons. 23% of the sample is in the top ten clones.

The receptor was isolated from a human donor in good health. Input material: blood.

The CDR3 protein: CASSQLGQGTEAFF. The bases are TGCGCCAGCAGCCAGTTGGGTCAGGGCACTGAAGCTTTCTTT. The V gene is TRBV4-3 and the J gene is TRBJ1-1; the D region possibly corresponds to TRBD1 (5 bases align). The germline V gene sets CDR1 to LGHNA and CDR2 to YSLEER. From its cysteine to its phenylalanine, the CDR3 spans 14 amino acids. The read is trimmed to its CDR3 DNA, 42 bases read in frame from base 1. At the junction V is shortened by 3 bases and J by 4 bases, with 12 bases in between.